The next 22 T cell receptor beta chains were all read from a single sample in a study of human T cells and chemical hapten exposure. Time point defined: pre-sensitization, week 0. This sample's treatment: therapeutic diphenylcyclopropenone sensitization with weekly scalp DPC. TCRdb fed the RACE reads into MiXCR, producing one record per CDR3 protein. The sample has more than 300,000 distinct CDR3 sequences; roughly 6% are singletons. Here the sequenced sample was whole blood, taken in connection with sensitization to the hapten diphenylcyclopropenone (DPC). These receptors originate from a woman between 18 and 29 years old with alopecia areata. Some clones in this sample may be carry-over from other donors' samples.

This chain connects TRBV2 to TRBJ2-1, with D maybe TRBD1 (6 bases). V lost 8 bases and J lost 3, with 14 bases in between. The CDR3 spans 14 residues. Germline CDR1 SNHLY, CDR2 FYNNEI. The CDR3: CASAGTPGYNEQFF. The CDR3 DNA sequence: TGTGCCAGCGCCGGGACACCGGGCTACAATGAGCAGTTCTTC.

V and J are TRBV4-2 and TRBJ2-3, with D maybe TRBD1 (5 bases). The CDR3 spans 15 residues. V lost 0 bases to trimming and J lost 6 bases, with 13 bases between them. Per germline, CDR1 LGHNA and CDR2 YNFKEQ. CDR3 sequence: CASSQEGASGDTQYF. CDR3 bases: TGTGCCAGCAGCCAAGAAGGGGCCTCTGGGGATACGCAGTATTTT.

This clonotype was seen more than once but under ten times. Here the CDR3 reads CASSLYRFEGTEKLFF. The CDR3 region has the DNA TGTGCCAGCAGCTTATACCGCTTCGAGGGGACTGAAAAACTGTTTTTT. The chain combines TRBV6-1 with TRBJ1-4; TRBD1 might be the D (5 bases). Germline V CDR1 and CDR2: MNHNS, SASEGT. Trimming shortened V by 6 bases and J by 7 bases, and 21 bases separated the two germline ends. CDR3 size: 16 residues.

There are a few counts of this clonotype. CDR3 sequence: CASSLASTGGGQPQHF. The CDR3 DNA reads TGTGCCAGCAGCTTAGCGTCGACAGGGGGAGGTCAGCCCCAGCATTTT. The rearrangement uses TRBV7-8 and TRBJ1-5, with TRBD1 identical over 9 bases. V trimming: 0 bases; J trimming: 6 bases; junction bases outside the gene matches: 6. Germline CDR1 SGHVS, CDR2 FQNEAQ. CDR3 length: 16 amino acids.

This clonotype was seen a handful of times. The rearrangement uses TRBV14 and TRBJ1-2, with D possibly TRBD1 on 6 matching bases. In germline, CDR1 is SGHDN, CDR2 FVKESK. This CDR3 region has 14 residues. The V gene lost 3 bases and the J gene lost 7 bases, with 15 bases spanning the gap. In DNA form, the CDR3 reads TGTGCCAGCAGCCAGTACAGGGATCGCGGTGGCTACACCTTC. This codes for CASSQYRDRGGYTF.

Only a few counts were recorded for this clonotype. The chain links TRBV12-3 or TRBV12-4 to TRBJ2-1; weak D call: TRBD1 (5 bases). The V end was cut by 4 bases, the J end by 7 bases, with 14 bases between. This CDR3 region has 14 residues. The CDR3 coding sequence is TGTGCCAGCAGTTGGTCAGGGTCCCGGAATGAGCAGTTCTTC. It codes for CASSWSGSRNEQFF.

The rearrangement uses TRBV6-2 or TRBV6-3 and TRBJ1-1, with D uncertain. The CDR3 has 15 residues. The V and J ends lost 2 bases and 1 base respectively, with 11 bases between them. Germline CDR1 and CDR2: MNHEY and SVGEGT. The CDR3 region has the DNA TGTGCCAGCAGTTACCGGATGGCAGGGAACACTGAAGCTTTCTTT. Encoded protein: CASSYRMAGNTEAFF.

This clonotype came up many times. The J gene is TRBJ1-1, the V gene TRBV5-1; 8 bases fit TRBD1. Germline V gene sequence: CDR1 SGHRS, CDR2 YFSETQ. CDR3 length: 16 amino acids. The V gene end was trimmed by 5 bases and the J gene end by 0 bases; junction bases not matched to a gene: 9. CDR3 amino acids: CASRAGTGAMNTEAFF. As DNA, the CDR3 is TGCGCCAGCAGGGCCGGGACAGGTGCCATGAACACTGAAGCTTTCTTT. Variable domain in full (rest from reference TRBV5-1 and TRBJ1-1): KAGVTQTPRYLIKTRGQQVTLSCSPISGHRSVSWYQQTPGQGLQFLFEYFSETQRNKGNFPGRFSGRQFSNSRSEMNVSTLELGDSALYLCASRAGTGAMNTEAFFGQGTRLTVV.

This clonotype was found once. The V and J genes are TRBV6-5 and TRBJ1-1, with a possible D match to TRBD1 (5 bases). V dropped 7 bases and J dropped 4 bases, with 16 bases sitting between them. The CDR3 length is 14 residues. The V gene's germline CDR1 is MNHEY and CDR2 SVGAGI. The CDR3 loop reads CASTRGGEVTEAFF. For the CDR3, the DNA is TGTGCCAGCACCCGGGGAGGGGAGGTCACTGAAGCTTTCTTT.

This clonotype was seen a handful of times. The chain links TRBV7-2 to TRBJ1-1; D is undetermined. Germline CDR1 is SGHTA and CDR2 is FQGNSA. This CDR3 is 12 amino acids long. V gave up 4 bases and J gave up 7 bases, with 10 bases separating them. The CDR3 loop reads CASSSSLFEAFF. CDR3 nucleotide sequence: TGTGCCAGCAGCTCCTCGCTATTTGAAGCTTTCTTT.

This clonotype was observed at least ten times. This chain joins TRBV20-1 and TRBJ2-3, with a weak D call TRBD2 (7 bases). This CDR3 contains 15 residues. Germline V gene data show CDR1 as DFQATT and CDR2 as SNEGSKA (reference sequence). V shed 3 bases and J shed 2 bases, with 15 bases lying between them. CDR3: CSASSSAGATDTQYF. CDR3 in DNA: TGCAGTGCTAGTTCCTCCGCGGGGGCCACAGATACGCAGTATTTT.

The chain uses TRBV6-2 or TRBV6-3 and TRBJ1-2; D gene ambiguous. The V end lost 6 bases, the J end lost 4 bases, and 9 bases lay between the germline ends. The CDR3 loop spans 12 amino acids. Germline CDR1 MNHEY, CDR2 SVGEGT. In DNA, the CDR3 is TGTGCCAGCAGACTCGGCGGCTATGGCTACACCTTC. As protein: CASRLGGYGYTF.

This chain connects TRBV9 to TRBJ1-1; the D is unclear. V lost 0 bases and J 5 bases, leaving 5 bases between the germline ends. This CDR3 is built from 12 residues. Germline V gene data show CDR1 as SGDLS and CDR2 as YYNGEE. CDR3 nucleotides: TGTGCCAGCAGCGTAGAGGGAACTGAAGCTTTCTTT. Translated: CASSVEGTEAFF.

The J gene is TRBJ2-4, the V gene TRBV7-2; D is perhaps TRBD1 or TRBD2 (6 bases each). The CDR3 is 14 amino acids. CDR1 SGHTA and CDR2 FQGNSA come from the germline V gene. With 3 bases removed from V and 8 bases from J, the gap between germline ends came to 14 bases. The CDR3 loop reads CASSFDGGRDIQYF. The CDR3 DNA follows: TGTGCCAGCAGCTTCGACGGGGGCCGGGACATTCAGTACTTC.

CDR3 coding DNA: TGTGCCAGCAGTTTAGCGCGCCAGGCGAGTGGCTACACCTTC. Its translation: CASSLARQASGYTF. This sequence joins TRBV12-3 or TRBV12-4 and TRBJ1-2; no clear D. V was pared by 0 bases and J by 7 bases, with 12 bases between. This CDR3 is 14 amino acids long.

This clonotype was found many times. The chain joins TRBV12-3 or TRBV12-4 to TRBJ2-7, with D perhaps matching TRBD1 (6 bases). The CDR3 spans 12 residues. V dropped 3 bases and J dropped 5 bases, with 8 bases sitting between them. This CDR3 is CASSFGGHEQYF. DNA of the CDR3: TGTGCCAGCAGTTTTGGGGGCCACGAGCAGTACTTC.

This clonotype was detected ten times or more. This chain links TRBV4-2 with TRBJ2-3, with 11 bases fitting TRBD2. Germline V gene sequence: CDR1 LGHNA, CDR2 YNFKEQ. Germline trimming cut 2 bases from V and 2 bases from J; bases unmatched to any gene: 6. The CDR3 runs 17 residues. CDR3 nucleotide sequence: TGTGCCAGCAGCCAAACTACTAGCGGGGGAGCCACAGATACGCAGTATTTT. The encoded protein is CASSQTTSGGATDTQYF.

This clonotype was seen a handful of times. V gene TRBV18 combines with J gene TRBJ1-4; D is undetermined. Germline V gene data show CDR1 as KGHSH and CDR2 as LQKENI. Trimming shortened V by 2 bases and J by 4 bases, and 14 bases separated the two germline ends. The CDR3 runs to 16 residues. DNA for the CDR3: TGTGCCAGCTCACCAAAGGGCACGACCGTTAATGAAAAACTGTTTTTT. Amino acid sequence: CASSPKGTTVNEKLFF.

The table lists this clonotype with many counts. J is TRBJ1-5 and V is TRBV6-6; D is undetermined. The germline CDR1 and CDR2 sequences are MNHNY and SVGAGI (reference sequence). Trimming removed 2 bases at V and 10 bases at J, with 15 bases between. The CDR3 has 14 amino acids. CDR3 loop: CASSYAEGREPQHF. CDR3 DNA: TGTGCCAGCAGTTACGCGGAAGGGCGGGAACCCCAGCATTTT.

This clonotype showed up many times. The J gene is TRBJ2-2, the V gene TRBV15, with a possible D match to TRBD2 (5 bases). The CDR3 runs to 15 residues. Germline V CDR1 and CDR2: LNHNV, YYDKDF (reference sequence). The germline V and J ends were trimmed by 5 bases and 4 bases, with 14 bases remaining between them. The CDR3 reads CATSLVRAGTGELFF. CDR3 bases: TGTGCCACCAGCCTAGTAAGGGCGGGCACCGGGGAGCTGTTTTTT.

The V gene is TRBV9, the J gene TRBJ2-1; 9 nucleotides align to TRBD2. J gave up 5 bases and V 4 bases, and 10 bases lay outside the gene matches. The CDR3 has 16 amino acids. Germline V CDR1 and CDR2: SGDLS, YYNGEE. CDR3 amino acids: CASSPQGAGGHNEQFF. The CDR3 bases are TGTGCCAGCAGCCCCCAAGGAGCGGGGGGCCACAATGAGCAGTTCTTC.

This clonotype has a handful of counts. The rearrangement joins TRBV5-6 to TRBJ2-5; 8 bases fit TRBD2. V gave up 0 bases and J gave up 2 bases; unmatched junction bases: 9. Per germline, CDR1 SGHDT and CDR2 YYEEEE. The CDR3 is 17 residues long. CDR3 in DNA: TGTGCCAGCAGCTTGGCGGTAGCGGGGTATCTTCAAGAGACCCAGTACTTC. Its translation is CASSLAVAGYLQETQYF. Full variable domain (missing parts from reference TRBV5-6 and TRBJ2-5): DAGVTQSPTHLIKTRGQQVTLRCSPKSGHDTVSWYQQALGQGPQFIFQYYEEEERQRGNFPDRFSGHQFPNYSSELNVNALLLGDSALYLCASSLAVAGYLQETQYFGPGTRLLVL.